This T cell receptor beta chain appears in the sequencing data of a study of PD-1 blockade in classical Hodgkin lymphoma. Germline V lookup: CDR1 SNHLY, CDR2 FYNNEI. Trimming removed 8 bases from V and 4 bases from J; junction bases left unmatched: 11. The CDR3 consists of 17 residues. The repertoire was sequenced with immunoSEQ multiplex PCR; TCRdb's copy has only in-frame clones and lacks some. The sample yields approximately 24,000 clones, under 90% seen once. Brentuximab vedotin exposure varied, and every patient relapsed after autologous stem cell transplantation. The material was peripheral blood mononuclear cells (PBMCs), obtained at baseline. The sequence derives from a human donor with classical Hodgkin lymphoma. This sequence joins TRBV2 and TRBJ2-2; 12 nucleotides match TRBD2. DNA of the CDR3: TGTGCCAGCCAAGTCGGACTAGCGGGGATAGGCACCGGGGAGCTGTTTTTT. This translates into CASQVGLAGIGTGELFF.